Listed below are T cell receptor beta chains from one sample, sequenced in a study of T cells after yellow fever vaccination. MiXCR was run by TCRdb on the 5' RACE reads, yielding one entry per CDR3 protein. This table has about 300,000 distinct CDR3 sequences, roughly 8.7% appearing once. The specimen comprised CD4+ T cells sorted from PBMCs, sampled 5 days after the yellow fever booster vaccination. The receptors were sampled from a man aged 18 to 29 who received the YFV17D yellow fever vaccine. Both conserved end residues are part of each CDR3. Fields, in order: J gene, D gene, clone size, CDR3 length, V gene, CDR3 DNA, CDR3 protein. A D gene is named only where the DNA matches it firmly. Only some rows state a clone size, as once, few, many or a class for expanded clones.

J: TRBJ2-6; D: TRBD1; size: .; length: 18; V: TRBV18; DNA: TGTGCCAGCTCACTACAGGGGCCTTATGGCTCTGGGGCCAACGTCCTGACTTTC; CDR3: CASSLQGPYGSGANVLTF
J: TRBJ2-1; D: TRBD2; size: few; length: 17; V: TRBV7-6; DNA: TGTGCCAGCAGCTTATCAGCGGGGGATCTCTCCTACAATGAGCAGTTCTTC; CDR3: CASSLSAGDLSYNEQFF
J: TRBJ1-1; D: .; size: few; length: 14; V: TRBV20-1; DNA: TGCAGTGCTAGAGCCCCACTCGGGACCAGCCAGGCTTTCTTT; CDR3: CSARAPLGTSQAFF
J: TRBJ1-2; D: TRBD1; size: .; length: 15; V: TRBV2; DNA: TGTGCCAGCAGTGAGACAGGGGTAATTGACTATGGCTACACCTTC; CDR3: CASSETGVIDYGYTF
J: TRBJ2-5; D: .; size: few; length: 13; V: TRBV6-6; DNA: TGTGCCAGCATGGGCGGTCAGGGGGAGACCCAGTACTTC; CDR3: CASMGGQGETQYF
J: TRBJ1-2; D: .; size: .; length: 15; V: TRBV27; DNA: TGTGCCAGCAGTTTATCCGCAACCCCGTGGGGAGGCTACACCTTC; CDR3: CASSLSATPWGGYTF
J: TRBJ2-3; D: .; size: many; length: 15; V: TRBV10-3; DNA: TGTGCCATCAGTGACGGACAGTCGGGCACAGATACGCAGTATTTT; CDR3: CAISDGQSGTDTQYF
J: TRBJ2-2; D: .; size: many; length: 19; V: TRBV12-5; DNA: TGTGCTAGTGGTTTGTTACGGGGAAAAGCGCCTACAAACACCGGGGAGCTGTTTTTT; CDR3: CASGLLRGKAPTNTGELFF
J: TRBJ1-3; D: TRBD1; size: .; length: 17; V: TRBV14; DNA: TGTGCCAGCAGCCGCAGGGACAGTTCGTTCTCTGGAAACACCATATATTTT; CDR3: CASSRRDSSFSGNTIYF
J: TRBJ2-2; D: .; size: many; length: 14; V: TRBV25-1; DNA: TGTGCCAGCAGTGAATCGGCGTACACCGGGGAGCTGTTTTTT; CDR3: CASSESAYTGELFF
J: TRBJ2-1; D: .; size: few; length: 14; V: TRBV2; DNA: TGTGCCAGCAGTGAAGGGTCCACCCCCAATGAGCAGTTCTTC; CDR3: CASSEGSTPNEQFF
J: TRBJ1-1; D: .; size: .; length: 15; V: TRBV7-9; DNA: TGTGCCAGCAGCAACCGGCTCGGGACACAGGGAGGGGCTTTCTTT; CDR3: CASSNRLGTQGGAFF
J: TRBJ1-4; D: TRBD1; size: few; length: 14; V: TRBV12-3/TRBV12-4; DNA: TGTGCCAGCAAGCCGGGACAGGGTTTTGGAAAACTGTTTTTT; CDR3: CASKPGQGFGKLFF
J: TRBJ2-3; D: .; size: .; length: 14; V: TRBV6-1; DNA: TGTGCCAGCAGTGAAGCGGCCACTAGCCGTACGCAGTATTTT; CDR3: CASSEAATSRTQYF